This note documents a single T cell receptor (beta chain) sequence. There are many counts of this clonotype. It has no known antigen specificity. The junction does not match germline at one end; this may be a read error. This specimen comes from a study of response to subunit inactivated influenza vaccine listed by TCRdb under 2018. Looking at the study overall: Deep quantitative profiling of the T cell receptor repertoire was used in the study to follow responses to a trivalent subunit inactivated influenza vaccine.

Overall study results and their limits: It was suggested by the authors that each seasonal influenza vaccination may recruit only a limited number of new T cells.

Libraries were built with RT-PCR. The data were produced on an Illumina HiSeq 2500. Through fastp at Q25 and MiXCR, TCRdb rebuilt clones from the public reads, retaining in-frame beta chains. Every entry covers one CDR3 protein and lists the most common genes and DNA from its rows. The sample records approximately 700,000 distinct CDR3 sequences, around 13% of which are singletons. 5.5% to 7% of the sample is taken by the ten largest. Spanning cysteine to phenylalanine, the CDR3 consists of 13 amino acids. CDR3 DNA is the only sequence kept; it has 39 bases, read in frame from the first base. Reading the germline V gene gives CDR1 SGHRS and CDR2 YFSETQ.

Here the sequenced sample was PBMCs from blood, taken approximately 15 days before vaccination. This TCR was sampled from a man aged 45-65 years who received an inactivated influenza vaccine. Donor details come from another sample of the same person, matched by shared clones. Recombination linked TRBV5-1 to TRBJ2-5; TRBD1 is possibly the D segment (5 matching bases). The CDR3 region has the sequence CASSLAGSETQYF. Read as DNA, the sequence is TGTGCCAGCAGCTTGGCAGGGTCCGAGACCCAGTACTTC.